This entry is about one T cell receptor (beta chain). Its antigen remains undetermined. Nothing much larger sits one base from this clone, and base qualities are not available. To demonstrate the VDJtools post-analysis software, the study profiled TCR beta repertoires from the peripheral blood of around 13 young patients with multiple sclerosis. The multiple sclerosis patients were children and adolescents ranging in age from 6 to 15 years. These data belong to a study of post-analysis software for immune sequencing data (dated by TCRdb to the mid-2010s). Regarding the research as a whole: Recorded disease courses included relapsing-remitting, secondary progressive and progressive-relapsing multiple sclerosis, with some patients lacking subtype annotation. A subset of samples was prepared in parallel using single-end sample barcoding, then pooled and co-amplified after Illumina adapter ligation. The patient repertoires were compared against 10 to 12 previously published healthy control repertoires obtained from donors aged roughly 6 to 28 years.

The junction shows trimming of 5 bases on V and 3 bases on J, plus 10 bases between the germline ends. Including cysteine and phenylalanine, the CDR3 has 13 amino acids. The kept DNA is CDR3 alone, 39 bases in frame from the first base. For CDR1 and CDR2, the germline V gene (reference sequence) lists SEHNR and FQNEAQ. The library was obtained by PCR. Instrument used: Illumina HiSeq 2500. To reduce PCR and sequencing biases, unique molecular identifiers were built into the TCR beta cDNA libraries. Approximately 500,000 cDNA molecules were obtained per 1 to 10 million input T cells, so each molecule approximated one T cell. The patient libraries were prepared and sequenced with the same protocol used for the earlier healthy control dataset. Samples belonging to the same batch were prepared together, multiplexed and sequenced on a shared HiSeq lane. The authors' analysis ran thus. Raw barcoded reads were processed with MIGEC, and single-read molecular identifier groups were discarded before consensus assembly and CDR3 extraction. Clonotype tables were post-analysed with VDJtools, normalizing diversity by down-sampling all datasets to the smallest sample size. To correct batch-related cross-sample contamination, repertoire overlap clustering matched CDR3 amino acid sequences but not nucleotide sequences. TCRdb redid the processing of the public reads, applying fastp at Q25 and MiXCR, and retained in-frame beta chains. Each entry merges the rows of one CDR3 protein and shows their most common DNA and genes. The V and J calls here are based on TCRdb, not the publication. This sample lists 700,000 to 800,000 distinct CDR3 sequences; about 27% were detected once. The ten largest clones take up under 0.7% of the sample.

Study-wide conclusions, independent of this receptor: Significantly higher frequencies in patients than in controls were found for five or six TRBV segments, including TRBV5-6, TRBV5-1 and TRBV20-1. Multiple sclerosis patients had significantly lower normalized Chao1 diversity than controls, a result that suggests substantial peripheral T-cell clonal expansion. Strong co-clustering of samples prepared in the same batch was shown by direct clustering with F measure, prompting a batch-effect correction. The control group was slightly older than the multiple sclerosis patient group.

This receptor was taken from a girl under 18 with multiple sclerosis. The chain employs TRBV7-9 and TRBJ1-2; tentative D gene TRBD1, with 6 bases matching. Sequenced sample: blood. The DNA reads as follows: TGTGCCAGCAGCGACAGGACAGACTATGGCTACACCTTC. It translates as CASSDRTDYGYTF.